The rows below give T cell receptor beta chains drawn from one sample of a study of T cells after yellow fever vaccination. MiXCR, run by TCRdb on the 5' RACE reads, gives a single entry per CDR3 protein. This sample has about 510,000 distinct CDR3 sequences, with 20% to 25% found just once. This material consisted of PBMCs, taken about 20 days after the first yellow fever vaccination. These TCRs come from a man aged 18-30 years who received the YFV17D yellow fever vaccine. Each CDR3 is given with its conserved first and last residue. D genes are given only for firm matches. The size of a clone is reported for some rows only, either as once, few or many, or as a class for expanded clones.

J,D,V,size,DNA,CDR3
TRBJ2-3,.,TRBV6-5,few,TGTGCCAGCAGGTCCGGGGGAGATACGCAGTATTTT,CASRSGGDTQYF
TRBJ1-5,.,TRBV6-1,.,TGTGCCGGCAGTGAGGTGGGGCAAGGTCAGCCCCAGCATTTT,CAGSEVGQGQPQHF
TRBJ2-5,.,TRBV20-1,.,TGCAGTGCTTTCGGATTCCGCAAATACCAAGAGACCCAGTACTTC,CSAFGFRKYQETQYF
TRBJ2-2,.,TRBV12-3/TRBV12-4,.,TGTGCCAGCAGTTACGATGGTCGGCAGGGTACGCCCGGGGAGCTGTTTTTT,CASSYDGRQGTPGELFF
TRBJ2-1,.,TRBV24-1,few,TGTGCCACCAGTAGGGACAATGAGCAGTTCTTC,CATSRDNEQFF
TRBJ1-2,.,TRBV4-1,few,TGCGCCAGCAGCCAAGTAGTAGGGAGGGAGGACGACTATGGCTACACCTTC,CASSQVVGREDDYGYTF
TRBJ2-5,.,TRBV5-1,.,TGCGCCAGCCGAGCAGGGAATGGTGAGACCCAGTACTTC,CASRAGNGETQYF
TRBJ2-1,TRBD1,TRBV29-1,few,TGCAGCGTTCCAGGGGGCGTCTACAATGAGCAGTTCTTC,CSVPGGVYNEQFF
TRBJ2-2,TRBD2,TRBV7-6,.,TGTGCCAGCAGCCACATAGCGGGACAGAACACCGGGGAGCTGTTTTTT,CASSHIAGQNTGELFF
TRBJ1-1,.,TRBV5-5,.,TGTGCCAGCAGCCCGGGATCGTTGAACACTGAAGCTTTCTTT,CASSPGSLNTEAFF